This T cell receptor (beta chain) was sequenced in a study of T-cell memory formation after mild COVID-19. TCRdb re-analysed the 5' RACE reads in MiXCR, keeping a single row per CDR3 protein. The data contain some 450,000 distinct CDR3 sequences, around 19% of them singletons. Looked up from germline, CDR1 is KGHDR and CDR2 is SFDVKD. V shed 0 bases and J shed 4 bases, with 11 bases lying between them. This CDR3 region has 15 residues. This sequence originates from an adult woman who had mild COVID-19 (a few samples of this study predate the infection). Cell type and time point are not known. This rearrangement joins TRBV24-1 to TRBJ2-5, with TRBD1 as a possible D gene (6 bases). Sequencing was carried out using PBMCs or a T cell subset sorted from them (not recorded which). CDR3 loop: CATSDLPGAGETQYF. The CDR3 DNA is TGTGCCACCAGTGATTTGCCAGGGGCGGGAGAGACCCAGTACTTC.